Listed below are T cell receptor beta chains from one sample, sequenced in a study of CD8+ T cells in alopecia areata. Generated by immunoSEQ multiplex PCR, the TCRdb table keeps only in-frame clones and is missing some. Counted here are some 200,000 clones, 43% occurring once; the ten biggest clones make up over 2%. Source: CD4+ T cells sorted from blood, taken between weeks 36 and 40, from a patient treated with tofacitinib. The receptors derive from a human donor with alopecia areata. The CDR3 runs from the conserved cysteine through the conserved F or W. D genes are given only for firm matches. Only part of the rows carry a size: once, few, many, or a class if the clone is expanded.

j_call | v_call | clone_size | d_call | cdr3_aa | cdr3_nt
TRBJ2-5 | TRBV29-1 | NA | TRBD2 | CSAIGGGLETQYF | TGCAGTGCAATTGGCGGGGGGTTAGAGACCCAGTACTTC
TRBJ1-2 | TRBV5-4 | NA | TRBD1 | CASSVDRAGTF | TGTGCCAGCAGCGTGGACAGGGCGGGAACCTTC
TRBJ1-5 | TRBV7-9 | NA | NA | CASSQGGNQPQHF | TGTGCCAGCAGCCAAGGCGGAAATCAGCCCCAGCATTTT
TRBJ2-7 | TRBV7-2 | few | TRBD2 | CASSRPGTSGYEQYF | TGTGCCAGCAGCCGGCCAGGGACTAGCGGGTACGAGCAGTACTTC
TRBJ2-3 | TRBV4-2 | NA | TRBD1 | CASSQEIWDRVPDTQYF | TGTGCCAGCAGCCAAGAGATTTGGGACAGGGTCCCAGATACGCAGTATTTT
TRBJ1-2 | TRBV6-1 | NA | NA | CASSAGVYDYGYTF | TGTGCCAGCAGTGCAGGGGTGTACGACTATGGCTACACCTTC
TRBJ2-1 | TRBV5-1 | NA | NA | CASSLGLASYNEQFF | TGCGCCAGCAGCTTAGGGCTAGCGAGTTACAATGAGCAGTTCTTC
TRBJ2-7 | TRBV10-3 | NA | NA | CAISEGTSYEQYF | TGTGCCATCAGTGAGGGGACCTCTTACGAGCAGTACTTC
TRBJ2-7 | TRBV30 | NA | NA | CAWGGTYEQYF | TGTGCCTGGGGGGGGACCTACGAGCAGTACTTC
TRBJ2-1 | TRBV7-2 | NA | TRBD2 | CASSPRSSGRAGYNEQFF | TGTGCCAGCAGCCCGAGGTCTAGCGGGAGGGCCGGGTACAATGAGCAGTTCTTC
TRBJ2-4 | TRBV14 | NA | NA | CASSQDRGIQYF | TGTGCCAGCAGCCAAGATAGGGGCATTCAGTACTTC
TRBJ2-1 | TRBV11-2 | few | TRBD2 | CASSLTSGSYNEQFF | TGTGCCAGCAGTTTGACTAGCGGCTCCTACAATGAGCAGTTCTTC
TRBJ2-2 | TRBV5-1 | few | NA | CASSAQATGELFF | TGCGCCAGCAGCGCTCAAGCGACCGGGGAGCTGTTTTTT
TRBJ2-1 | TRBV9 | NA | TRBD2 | CASSVLAGGIQNEQFF | TGTGCCAGCAGCGTACTAGCGGGAGGCATTCAAAATGAGCAGTTCTTC
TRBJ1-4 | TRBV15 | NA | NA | CATSFPQNEKLFF | TGTGCCACCAGCTTCCCTCAAAATGAAAAACTGTTTTTT
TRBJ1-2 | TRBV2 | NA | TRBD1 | CASSSNRGTNYGYTF | TGTGCCAGCAGTTCGAACAGGGGGACAAACTATGGCTACACCTTC
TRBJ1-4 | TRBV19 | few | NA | CASRIAGTTNEKLFF | TGTGCCAGTAGGATAGCCGGGACAACGAATGAAAAACTGTTTTTT
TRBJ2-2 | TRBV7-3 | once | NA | CASSPRPGRLSGELFF | TGTGCCAGCAGCCCCCGTCCAGGGCGTCTGTCCGGGGAGCTGTTTTTT
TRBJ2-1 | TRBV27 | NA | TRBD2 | CASRGLAGVYNEQFF | TGTGCCAGCAGAGGACTAGCGGGAGTCTACAATGAGCAGTTCTTC
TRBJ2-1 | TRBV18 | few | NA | CASSPGQNNEQFF | TGTGCCAGCTCACCTGGACAGAACAATGAGCAGTTCTTC
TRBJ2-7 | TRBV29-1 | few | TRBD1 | CSAVGQGIYEQYF | TGCAGCGCCGTGGGACAGGGGATCTACGAGCAGTACTTC
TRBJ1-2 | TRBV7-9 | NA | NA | CASSSIESAGYTF | TGTGCCAGCAGCTCCATAGAGTCCGCTGGCTACACCTTC
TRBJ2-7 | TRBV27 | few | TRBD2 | CASSLEGPGLGYEQYF | TGTGCCAGCAGTCTCGAGGGGCCGGGACTAGGTTACGAGCAGTACTTC
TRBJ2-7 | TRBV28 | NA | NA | CASSLHEQYF | TGTGCCAGCAGTTTGCACGAGCAGTACTTC
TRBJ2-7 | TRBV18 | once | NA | CASSGARGGEQYF | TGTGCCAGCTCGGGGGCGAGAGGCGGCGAGCAGTACTTC
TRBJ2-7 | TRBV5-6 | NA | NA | CASSLWDPSRSYEQYF | TGTGCCAGCAGCTTGTGGGACCCTAGCCGATCCTACGAGCAGTACTTC
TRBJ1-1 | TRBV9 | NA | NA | CASSAKGGNTEAFF | TGTGCCAGCAGCGCCAAAGGCGGGAACACTGAAGCTTTCTTT
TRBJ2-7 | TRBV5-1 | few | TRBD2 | CASSPGLAGARIYEQYF | TGCGCCAGCAGCCCAGGACTAGCGGGAGCTAGGATTTACGAGCAGTACTTC
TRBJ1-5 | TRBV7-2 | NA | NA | CASSLDRVGPQHF | TGTGCCAGCAGCTTAGACAGGGTTGGGCCCCAGCATTTT
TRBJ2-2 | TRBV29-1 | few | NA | CSVSVSNTGELFF | TGCAGCGTTAGTGTATCTAACACCGGGGAGCTGTTTTTT
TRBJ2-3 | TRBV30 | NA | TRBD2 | CAMSRGLAGTDTQYF | TGTGCCATGTCTCGAGGTCTAGCGGGCACAGATACGCAGTATTTT
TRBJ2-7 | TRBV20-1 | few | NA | CSALGSYEQYF | TGCAGTGCTCTGGGATCCTACGAGCAGTACTTC
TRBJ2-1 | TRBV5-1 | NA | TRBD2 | CASSPRPSGIGNEQFF | TGCGCCAGCAGCCCCCGCCCCAGCGGGATCGGCAATGAGCAGTTCTTC
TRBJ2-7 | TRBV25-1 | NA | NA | CASSEGVKKYF | TGTGCCAGCAGTGAAGGAGTAAAGAAGTACTTC
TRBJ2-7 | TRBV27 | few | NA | CASSLRGLGEQYF | TGTGCCAGCAGTCTGAGGGGCTTGGGGGAGCAGTACTTC
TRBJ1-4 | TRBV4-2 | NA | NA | CASSQEAGREKLFF | TGTGCCAGCAGCCAAGAGGCAGGGAGGGAAAAACTGTTTTTT
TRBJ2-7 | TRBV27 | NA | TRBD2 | CASRRTSGSLDSYEQYF | TGTGCCAGCAGGCGGACTAGCGGGAGTTTGGATAGCTACGAGCAGTACTTC
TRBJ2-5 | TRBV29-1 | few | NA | CSVVPQALQETQYF | TGCAGCGTTGTCCCGCAGGCCCTCCAAGAGACCCAGTACTTC
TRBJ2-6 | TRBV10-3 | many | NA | CATGVSGANVLTF | TGTGCCACAGGAGTCTCTGGGGCCAACGTCCTGACTTTC
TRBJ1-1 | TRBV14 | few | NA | CASSRGLSPEAFF | TGTGCCAGCAGCCGAGGTCTCAGTCCTGAAGCTTTCTTT
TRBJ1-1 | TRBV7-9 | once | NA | CASSLPSAGTTEAFF | TGTGCCAGCAGCTTACCCTCGGCAGGGACCACTGAAGCTTTCTTT
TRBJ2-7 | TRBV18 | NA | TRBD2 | CASSPNSGGAYEQYF | TGTGCCAGCTCACCAAATAGCGGGGGAGCCTACGAGCAGTACTTC
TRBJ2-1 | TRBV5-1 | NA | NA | CASSFGSNNEQFF | TGCGCCAGCAGCTTCGGCAGCAACAATGAGCAGTTCTTC
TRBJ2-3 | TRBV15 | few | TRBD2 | CATGPAGATDTQYF | TGTGCCACCGGTCCAGCGGGAGCCACAGATACGCAGTATTTT
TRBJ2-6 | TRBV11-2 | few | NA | CASSGETVGANVLTF | TGTGCCAGCAGCGGAGAGACGGTGGGGGCCAACGTCCTGACTTTC
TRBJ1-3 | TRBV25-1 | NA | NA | CASSPRPSSSGNTIYF | TGTGCCAGCAGTCCCCGCCCCAGTAGCTCTGGAAACACCATATATTTT
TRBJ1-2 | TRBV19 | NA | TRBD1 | CASTGTVENYGYTF | TGTGCCAGCACCGGGACAGTTGAGAACTATGGCTACACCTTC
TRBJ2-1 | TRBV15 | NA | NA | CATSRDPTNEQFF | TGTGCCACCAGCAGAGACCCCACTAATGAGCAGTTCTTC
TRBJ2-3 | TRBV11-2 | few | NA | CASSLESRTDTQYF | TGTGCCAGCAGCTTAGAGAGTCGCACAGATACGCAGTATTTT
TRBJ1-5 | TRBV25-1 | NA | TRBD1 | CASSPTGVGDQPQHF | TGTGCCAGCAGCCCTACAGGGGTCGGAGATCAGCCCCAGCATTTT
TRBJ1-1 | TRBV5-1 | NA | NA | CASSVRQLGQTEAFF | TGCGCCAGCAGCGTAAGACAGTTAGGTCAAACTGAAGCTTTCTTT
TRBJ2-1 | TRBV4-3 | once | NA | CASSQAGQGRVHEQFF | TGCGCCAGCAGCCAAGCCGGCCAGGGTCGAGTCCATGAGCAGTTCTTC
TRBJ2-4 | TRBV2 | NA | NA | CASIPSIKNIQYF | TGTGCCAGCATCCCTAGCATCAAAAACATTCAGTACTTC
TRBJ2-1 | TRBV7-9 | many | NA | CASSRGYVQFF | TGTGCCAGCAGCCGTGGTTACGTGCAGTTCTTC